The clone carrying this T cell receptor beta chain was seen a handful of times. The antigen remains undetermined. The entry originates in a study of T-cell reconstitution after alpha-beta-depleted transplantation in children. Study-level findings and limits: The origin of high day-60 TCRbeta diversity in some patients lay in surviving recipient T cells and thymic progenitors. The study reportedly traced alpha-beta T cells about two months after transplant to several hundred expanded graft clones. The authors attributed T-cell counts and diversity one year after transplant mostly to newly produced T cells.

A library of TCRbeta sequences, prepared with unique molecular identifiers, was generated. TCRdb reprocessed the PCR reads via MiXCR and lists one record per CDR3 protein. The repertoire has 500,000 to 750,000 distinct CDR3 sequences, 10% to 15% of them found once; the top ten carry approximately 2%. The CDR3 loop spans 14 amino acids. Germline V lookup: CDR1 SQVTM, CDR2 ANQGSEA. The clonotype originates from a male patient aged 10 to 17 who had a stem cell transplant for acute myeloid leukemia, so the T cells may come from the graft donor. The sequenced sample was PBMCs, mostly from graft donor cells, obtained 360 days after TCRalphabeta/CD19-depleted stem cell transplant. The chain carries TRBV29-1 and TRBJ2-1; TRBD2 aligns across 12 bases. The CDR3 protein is CSLAGGPSGNEQFF. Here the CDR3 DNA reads TGCAGTCTAGCGGGAGGGCCGTCGGGCAATGAGCAGTTCTTC.